These 4 T cell receptor beta chains came from one sample sequenced in a study of vaccination effects on CD4 cells after COVID-19. These TCRs' antigens remain unknown. Sequencing was performed with immunoSEQ multiplex PCR; in TCRdb, only in-frame clones are kept and a portion is missing. The sample lists fewer than 55,000 clones, 76% occurring once. CD4+ T cell isolation took place after less than 13 days of culture. Confirmation by PCR established that the person had SARS-CoV-2 infection between March and December 2020. Every participant took two doses of the BNT162b2 or mRNA-1273 vaccine. This specimen was CD4+ T cells from PBMCs cultured without peptide, taken after COVID-19 vaccination. The receptors here all came from a human donor who had a prior SARS-CoV-2 infection.

V usage is TRBV7-9 and J usage is TRBJ1-1, with 7 bases aligning to TRBD1. CDR3 size: 15 residues. J gave up 1 base and V 4 bases, and 6 bases lay outside the gene matches. The germline CDR1 and CDR2 sequences are SEHNR and FQNEAQ (reference sequence). The CDR3, as DNA: TGTGCCAGCAGCTCCTACAGGGGCGAGAACACTGAAGCTTTCTTT. Translated: CASSSYRGENTEAFF.

Only one count was recorded for this clone. V is TRBV30 and J is TRBJ2-2; TRBD1 agrees at 9 bases. Germline values: CDR1 GTSNPN, CDR2 SVGIG (reference sequence). This CDR3 spans 17 amino acids. Unmatched junction bases numbered 12, after V lost 3 bases and J lost 4 bases. CDR3 residues: CAWRRTWGQGITGELFF. CDR3 DNA sequence: TGTGCCTGGAGACGTACTTGGGGACAGGGTATCACCGGGGAGCTGTTTTTT.

The genes are TRBV9 and TRBJ2-2; 10 bases are a match to TRBD2. This CDR3 region has 15 residues. The ends lost 1 base at V and 3 bases at J; junction bases unmatched: 0. Germline-derived CDR1 and CDR2 are SGDLS and YYNGEE. Written as DNA, the CDR3 is TGTGCCAGCAGCGTACTAGCGGGGGACACCGGGGAGCTGTTTTTT. Residues: CASSVLAGDTGELFF.

There are a few counts of this clone. The rearrangement uses TRBV7-3 and TRBJ2-1, with TRBD2 matching 12 bases. V trimming: 5 bases; J trimming: 3 bases; junction bases outside the gene matches: 2. This CDR3 region has 15 residues. The germline CDR1 and CDR2 sequences are SGHTA and FQGTGA. The DNA of the CDR3 is TGTGCCAGCAGCCTGGGACTAGCGGGCTACAATGAGCAGTTCTTC. Its translation is CASSLGLAGYNEQFF.